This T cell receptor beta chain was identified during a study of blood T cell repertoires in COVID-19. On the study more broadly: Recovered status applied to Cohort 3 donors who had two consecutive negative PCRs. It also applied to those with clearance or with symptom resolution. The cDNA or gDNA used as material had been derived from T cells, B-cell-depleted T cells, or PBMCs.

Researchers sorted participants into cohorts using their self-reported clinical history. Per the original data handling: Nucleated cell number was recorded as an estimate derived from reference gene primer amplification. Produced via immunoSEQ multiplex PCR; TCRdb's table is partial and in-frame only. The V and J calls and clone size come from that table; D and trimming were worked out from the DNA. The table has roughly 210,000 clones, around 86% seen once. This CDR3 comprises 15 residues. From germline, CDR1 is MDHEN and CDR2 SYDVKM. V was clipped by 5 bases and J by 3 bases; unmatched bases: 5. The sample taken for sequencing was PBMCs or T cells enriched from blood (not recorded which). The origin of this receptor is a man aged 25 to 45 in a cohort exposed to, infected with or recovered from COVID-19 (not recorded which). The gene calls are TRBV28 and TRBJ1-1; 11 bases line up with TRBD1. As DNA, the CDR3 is TGTGCCAGCAGTATAGCGGGACAGGGGGACACTGAAGCTTTCTTT. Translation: CASSIAGQGDTEAFF.